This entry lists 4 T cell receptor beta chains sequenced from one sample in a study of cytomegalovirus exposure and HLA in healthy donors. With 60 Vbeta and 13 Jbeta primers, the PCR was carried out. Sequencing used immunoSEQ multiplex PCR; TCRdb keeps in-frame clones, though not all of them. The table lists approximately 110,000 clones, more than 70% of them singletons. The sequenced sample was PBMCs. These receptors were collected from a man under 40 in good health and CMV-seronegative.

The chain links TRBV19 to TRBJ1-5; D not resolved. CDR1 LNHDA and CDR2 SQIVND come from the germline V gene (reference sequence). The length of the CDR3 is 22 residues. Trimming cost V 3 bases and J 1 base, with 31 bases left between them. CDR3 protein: CASSIPAGFGKVFDISNQPQHF. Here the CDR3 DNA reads TGTGCCAGTAGTATTCCGGCCGGCTTCGGGAAGGTTTTTGATATAAGCAATCAGCCCCAGCATTTT.

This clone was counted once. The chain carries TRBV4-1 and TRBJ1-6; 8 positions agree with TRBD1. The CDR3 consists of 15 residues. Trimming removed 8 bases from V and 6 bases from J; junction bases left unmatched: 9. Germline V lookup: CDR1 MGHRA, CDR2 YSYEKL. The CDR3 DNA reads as TGCGCCAGCCGGAGGACAGGGAAAGTTAATTCACCCCTCCACTTT. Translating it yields CASRRTGKVNSPLHF.

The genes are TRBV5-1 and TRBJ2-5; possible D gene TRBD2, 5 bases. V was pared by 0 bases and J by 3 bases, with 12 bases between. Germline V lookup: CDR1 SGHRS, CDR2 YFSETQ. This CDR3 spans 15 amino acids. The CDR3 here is CASSLAGSSKETQYF. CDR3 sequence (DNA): TGCGCCAGCAGCTTGGCGGGAAGTTCAAAAGAGACCCAGTACTTC.

The CDR3 DNA reads as TGCGCCAGCAGCCAAGCAGGCCTTAACTATGGCTACACCTTC. It specifies CASSQAGLNYGYTF. This chain links TRBV4-3 with TRBJ1-2; D unclear. Per germline, CDR1 LGHNA and CDR2 YSLEER. V lost 1 base and J 1 base, leaving 7 bases between the germline ends. The CDR3 has 14 amino acids.